This TCR beta chain was sequenced for a study of identical twins. This clonotype was seen ten or more times. No antigen is known for it. Each CDR3 protein is one row after TCRdb ran MiXCR on the 5' RACE reads. This sample carries approximately 230,000 distinct CDR3 sequences, around 6.5% of them seen once, and the ten largest clones take about 15%. The germline gives CDR1 LGHNA, CDR2 YSLEER. The CDR3 extends over 13 amino acids. V gave up 0 bases and J gave up 7 bases, with 7 bases separating them. Study-wide results and limits: Cord blood beta clonotypes that were abundant carried fewer insertions, and memory repertoires showed no such trend.

The same sample was also studied in work on T cells expressing NK-cell markers.

This receptor was taken from a woman under 30 in good health. Sequencing was performed on CD8+ T cells sorted from blood. The chain couples TRBV4-3 to TRBJ1-5; D not certain. The CDR3 reads CASSQDRLQPQHF. CDR3 sequence (DNA): TGCGCCAGCAGCCAAGATCGACTACAGCCCCAGCATTTT.